This T cell receptor beta chain is from a study of siplizumab effects on memory and regulatory T cells. General study points: Naive T cells appeared more varied than memory cells and looked like key alloresponse contributors.

CDR3 length: 15 residues. Germline CDR1 is MNHEY and CDR2 is SMNVEV (reference sequence). V dropped 0 bases and J dropped 0; count of bases not matched to a gene: 0. As concerns this clone: The antigen is not known.

Produced via immunoSEQ multiplex PCR; TCRdb's table is partial and in-frame only. In the table there are roughly 70,000 clones, around 93% of which are singletons. This rearrangement joins TRBV27 to TRBJ2-7; 9 bases align to TRBD1. The sequencing sample was made of CD8+ T cells sorted from blood. The clonotype was recovered from a human donor in good health. The CDR3: CASSLSGQGSYEQYF. The CDR3 DNA reads TGTGCCAGCAGTTTATCGGGACAGGGCTCCTACGAGCAGTACTTC.